One and the same sample provided the 3 T cell receptor beta chains below, sequenced in a study of T cell changes during pregnancy in multiple sclerosis. Clones were read by immunoSEQ multiplex PCR, and TCRdb kept only the in-frame ones, dropping some. Of approximately 59,000 clones in the sample, about 90% are singletons; the top ten hold roughly 1.4%. This material consisted of peripheral blood, taken in the third trimester of pregnancy. The receptors were gathered from a female donor in good health, enrolled as a control in a pregnancy study.

The chain joins TRBV28 to TRBJ2-5; D is perhaps TRBD1 (7 bases). The CDR3 runs to 14 residues. Germline V gene sequence: CDR1 MDHEN, CDR2 SYDVKM. V lost 2 bases to trimming and J lost 5 bases, with 12 bases between them. The CDR3, as DNA: TGTGCCAGCAGTTTAGGAGGGGGCGCTGAGACCCAGTACTTC. It encodes CASSLGGGAETQYF.

The V call is TRBV27, the J call TRBJ1-1; possibly TRBD1 for D (5 bases). The CDR3 has 16 residues. Deletions cut 2 bases from V and 5 bases from J, with 18 bases between. CDR1 is MNHEY, CDR2 SMNVEV, per germline (reference sequence). In nucleotides, the CDR3 is TGTGCCAGCAGTTTAAATCAGGGTACTTTGCGGACTGAAGCTTTCTTT. Its protein product is CASSLNQGTLRTEAFF.

The CDR3 nucleotides read TGTGCCAGCAGGAGGGCTTCGAACACCGGGGAGCTGTTTTTT. This gives the protein CASRRASNTGELFF. The V and J genes are TRBV5-5 and TRBJ2-2; a possible D gene is TRBD2 (5 bases). There are 14 residues in the CDR3. The ends were cut back, 5 bases at V and 0 bases at J, with 8 bases in the middle. Germline lookup yields CDR1 SGHKS and CDR2 YYEKEE (reference sequence).